The clone carrying this T cell receptor (beta chain) came up a few times. Construction of the TCRbeta library involved unique molecular identifiers. Each CDR3 protein is one row after TCRdb ran MiXCR on the PCR reads. The sample carries about 610,000 distinct CDR3 sequences, about 10% recorded once. This entry is derived from a study of T-cell reconstitution after alpha-beta-depleted transplantation in children. Germline V CDR1 and CDR2: SQVTM, ANQGSEA. V lost 1 base, J lost 3 bases, and 13 bases lay in between. CDR3 size: 14 residues. V gene TRBV29-1 combines with J gene TRBJ2-7; maybe TRBD1 (5 bases). This specimen was PBMCs from the stem cell graft donor, taken from the stem cell graft. This clonotype was sampled from a human donor who donated a stem cell graft to a child with acute myeloid leukemia. The CDR3 sequence: CSVEVAGFGYEQYF. The CDR3 nucleotides are TGCAGCGTTGAAGTAGCAGGGTTCGGCTACGAGCAGTACTTC.